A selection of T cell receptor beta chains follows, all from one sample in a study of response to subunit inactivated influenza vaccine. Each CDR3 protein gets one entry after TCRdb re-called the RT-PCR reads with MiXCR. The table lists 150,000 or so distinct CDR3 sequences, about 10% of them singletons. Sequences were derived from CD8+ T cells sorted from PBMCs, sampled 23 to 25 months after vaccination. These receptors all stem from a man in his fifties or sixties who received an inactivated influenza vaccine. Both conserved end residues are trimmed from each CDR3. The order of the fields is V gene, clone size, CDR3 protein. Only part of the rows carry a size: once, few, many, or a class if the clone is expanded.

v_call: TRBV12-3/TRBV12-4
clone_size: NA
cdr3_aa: ASSFGSQPQH

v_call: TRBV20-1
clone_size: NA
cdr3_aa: SAVASSYNEQF

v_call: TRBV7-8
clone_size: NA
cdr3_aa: ASSLAGLAGYTGELF

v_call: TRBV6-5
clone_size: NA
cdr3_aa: ASSYGLAVGNEQF

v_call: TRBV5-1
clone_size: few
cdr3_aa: ASSLEAGLNQPQH

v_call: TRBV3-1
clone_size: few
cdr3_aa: ASSQVALRTIMY

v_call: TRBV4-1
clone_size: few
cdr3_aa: ASSQVVPIVVGNEQF

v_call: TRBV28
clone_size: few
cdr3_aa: ASSPGTGNDYEQY

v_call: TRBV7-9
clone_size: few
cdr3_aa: ASSLRTSGLYNEQF

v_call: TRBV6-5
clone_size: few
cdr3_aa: ASSFGVGAETQY

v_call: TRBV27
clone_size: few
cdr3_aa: ASSPGTMGVNTQY

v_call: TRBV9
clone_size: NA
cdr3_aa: ASQPGGPYNEQF

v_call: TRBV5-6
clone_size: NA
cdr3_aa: ASSFEGRTEAF

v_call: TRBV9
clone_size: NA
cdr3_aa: ASSAGTGGYNEQF

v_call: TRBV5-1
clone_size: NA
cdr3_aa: ASSLVSGHEAQY

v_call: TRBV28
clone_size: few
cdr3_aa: ASSLSSYNSPLH

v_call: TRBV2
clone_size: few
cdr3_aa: ASTYVPSGISTDTQY

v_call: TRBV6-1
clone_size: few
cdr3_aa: ASTISGANVLT

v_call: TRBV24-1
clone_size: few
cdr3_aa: ATRGLAGSNTGELF

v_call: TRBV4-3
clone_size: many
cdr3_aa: ASSRGTDTQY

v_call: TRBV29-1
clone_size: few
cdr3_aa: SVEDRARDNEQF

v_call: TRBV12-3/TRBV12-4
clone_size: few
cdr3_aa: ASSFRQGFWSESPRRTEAF

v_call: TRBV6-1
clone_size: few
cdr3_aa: ASSRRDSSYNEQF

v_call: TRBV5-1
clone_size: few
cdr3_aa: ASNERNEQF

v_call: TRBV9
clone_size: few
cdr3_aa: ASSPFGASGSFAETQY

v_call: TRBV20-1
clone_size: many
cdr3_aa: SARVFDSGYEQY

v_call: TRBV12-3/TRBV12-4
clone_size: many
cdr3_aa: ASSPLLAGAGNEQF

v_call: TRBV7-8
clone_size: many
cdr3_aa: ASSLVVVGETLTDTQY

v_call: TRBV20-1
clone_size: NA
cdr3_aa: SARDPANYGYT

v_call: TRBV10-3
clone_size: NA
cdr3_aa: AISDGQLSNQPQH

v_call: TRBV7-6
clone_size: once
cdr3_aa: ASSWGDTPNYEQY

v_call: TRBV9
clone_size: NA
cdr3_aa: ASSVAGVDYNEQF

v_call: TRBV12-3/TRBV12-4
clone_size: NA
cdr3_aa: ASSLAPPGWEQY

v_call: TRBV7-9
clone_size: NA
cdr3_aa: ASSVRDWGNTGELF

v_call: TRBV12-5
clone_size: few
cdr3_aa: ASGWAGGESTDTQY

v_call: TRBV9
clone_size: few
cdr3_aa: ASSVGSSSYEQY

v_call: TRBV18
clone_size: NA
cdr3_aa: ASSGLNYEQY

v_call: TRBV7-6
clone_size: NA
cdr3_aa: ASSLDILPPDTQY

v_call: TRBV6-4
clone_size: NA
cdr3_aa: ASRRRDLVTKNIQY

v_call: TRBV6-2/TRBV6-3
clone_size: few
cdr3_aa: ASSSIWTGEHYEQY

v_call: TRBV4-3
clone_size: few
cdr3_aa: ASSQERASWNEQY

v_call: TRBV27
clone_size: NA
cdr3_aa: ASSLSLGSNEQY